One and the same sample provided the 19 T cell receptor beta chains below, sequenced in a study of cytomegalovirus exposure and HLA in healthy donors. The PCR ran on 60 Vbeta and 13 Jbeta primers. Here immunoSEQ multiplex PCR was the method, and the copy in TCRdb shows in-frame clones only, minus some. This table holds some 150,000 clones, over 60% found once. The sequenced material came from PBMCs. These receptors all stem from a man aged 35 to 55 in good health and CMV-seronegative.

The chain uses TRBV19 and TRBJ2-3; maybe TRBD1 (6 bases). The CDR3 loop spans 13 amino acids. The germline V gene encodes CDR1 LNHDA and CDR2 SQIVND (reference sequence). Trimming took off 7 bases at V and 8 bases at J, with 16 bases between the two ends. As DNA, the CDR3 is TGTGCCAGTACCGCTCACAGGGAAGGTACGCAGTATTTT. It is translated as CASTAHREGTQYF.

V usage is TRBV5-4 and J usage is TRBJ1-3; 7 positions agree with TRBD1. With V trimmed by 0 bases and J by 3 bases, 0 bases remained unmatched. The CDR3 is 14 amino acids. Looked up from germline, CDR1 is SGHNT and CDR2 is YYREEE (reference sequence). The DNA for the CDR3 is TGTGCCAGCAGCTTGGCAGGGGGTGGAAACACCATATATTTT. Translation: CASSLAGGGNTIYF. Full variable domain (outside the CDR3, taken from reference TRBV5-4 and TRBJ1-3): ETGVTQSPTHLIKTRGQQVTLRCSSQSGHNTVSWYQQALGQGPQFIFQYYREEENGRGNFPPRFSGLQFPNYSSELNVNALELDDSALYLCASSLAGGGNTIYFGEGSWLTVV.

The chain recombines TRBV7-9 with TRBJ2-1, with TRBD2 matching over 8 bases. Trimming cost V 5 bases and J 2 bases; bases outside gene matches: 8. The CDR3 length is 16 residues. Germline V CDR1 and CDR2: SEHNR, FQNEAQ (reference sequence). The chain's CDR3 is CASSPGLVLTYNEQFF. The CDR3 DNA is TGTGCCAGCAGCCCGGGACTAGTCCTAACCTACAATGAGCAGTTCTTC. The whole variable domain, remainder taken from reference TRBV7-9 and TRBJ2-1, is DTGVSQNPRHKITKRGQNVTFRCDPISEHNRLYWYRQTLGQGPEFLTYFQNEAQLEKSRLLSDRFSAERPKGSFSTLEIQRTEQGDSAMYLCASSPGLVLTYNEQFFGPGTRLTVL.

The V gene is TRBV29-1, the J gene TRBJ1-1; weak D call: TRBD1 (6 bases). Germline CDR1 is SQVTM and CDR2 is ANQGSEA. The CDR3 runs 14 residues. Trimming cost V 2 bases and J 1 base, with 11 bases left between them. The CDR3 loop reads CSVERGGSNTEAFF. The CDR3 region has the DNA TGCAGCGTTGAAAGGGGGGGGTCGAACACTGAAGCTTTCTTT.

A note on this clone: One end of the junction is discordant with germline, which a read error may explain. This chain joins TRBV6-1 and TRBJ1-5; a possible D gene is TRBD1 (6 bases). The germline V gene has CDR1 MNHNS and CDR2 SASEGT. There are 15 residues in the CDR3. CDR3 DNA: TGTGCCAGCAGGCACCGGGACAATAGATCTCAGCCCCAGAATTTT. It specifies CASRHRDNRSQPQNF.

This chain joins TRBV5-6 and TRBJ1-4, with a weak D call TRBD1 (5 bases). This CDR3 has 15 amino acids. The V gene lost 0 bases and the J gene lost 7 bases, with 13 bases spanning the gap. Germline V gene lookup returns CDR1 SGHDT and CDR2 YYEEEE. The CDR3 region has the DNA TGTGCCAGCAGCTTGGTGGGGCAGGGCGTTGAAAAACTGTTTTTT. This encodes CASSLVGQGVEKLFF.

This clone was detected a few times. The chain uses TRBV5-1 and TRBJ2-1; 9 nucleotides agree with TRBD1. Germline V lookup: CDR1 SGHRS, CDR2 YFSETQ. Germline trimming cut 4 bases from V and 10 bases from J; bases unmatched to any gene: 12. The CDR3 runs 15 residues. CDR3 sequence reads: CASSLGAGQGGEQFF. As DNA, the CDR3 is TGCGCCAGCAGCCTGGGGGCGGGACAGGGTGGCGAGCAGTTCTTC.

V and J are TRBV9 and TRBJ1-2; the match to TRBD1 covers 7 bases. The V segment lost 0 bases and the J segment 7 bases; nucleotides outside the gene matches: 6. This CDR3 has 14 amino acids. CDR1 and CDR2 (germline): SGDLS, YYNGEE. The CDR3 DNA follows: TGTGCCAGCAGCGTAGCTGACAGGGTGGGTGGCTACACCTTC. It is translated as CASSVADRVGGYTF.

This clone was counted between two and nine times. This chain joins TRBV5-4 and TRBJ1-1, with 10 bases fitting TRBD1. The CDR3 has 14 amino acids. Germline lookup yields CDR1 SGHNT and CDR2 YYREEE (reference sequence). The junction had 5 bases not matched to a gene; V was cut back by 4 bases and J by 5 bases. CDR3 DNA: TGTGCCAGCAGCCCGGGACAGGGGTCAACTGAAGCTTTCTTT. Protein sequence: CASSPGQGSTEAFF.

To note about this clone: A junction end diverges from the germline sequence, so it may reflect a read error. The chain couples TRBV6-5 to TRBJ1-2, with D tentatively TRBD1 (6 bases). Germline V gene sequence: CDR1 MNHEY, CDR2 SVGAGI. This CDR3 comprises 14 residues. DNA for the CDR3: TGTGCCAGCAGTTACGGCCAGGGGTACGGTAGCTACCCCTTC. It encodes CASSYGQGYGSYPF.

The gene calls are TRBV6-5 and TRBJ2-7; D gene ambiguous. The CDR3 runs 13 residues. Germline-derived CDR1 and CDR2 are MNHEY and SVGAGI. V was shortened by 5 bases and J by 1 base, with 9 bases between the two germline ends. CDR3 sequence reads: CASSPDISYEQYF. The CDR3 DNA reads as TGTGCCAGCAGTCCCGACATTTCCTACGAGCAGTACTTC.

In the case of this clone: The junction departs from the called germline gene at one end, perhaps through a read error. The chain carries TRBV4-1 and TRBJ2-7; 8 bases are a match to TRBD1. Looked up from germline, CDR1 is MGHRA and CDR2 is YSYEKL. CDR3 size: 16 residues. CDR3 loop: CASSQVSDRGKYEQYF. CDR3 DNA sequence: TGCGCCAGCAGCCAAGTTTCCGACAGGGGAAAATACGAGCAGTACTTT.

This chain uses TRBV5-4 with TRBJ2-6; D remains ambiguous. This CDR3 comprises 14 residues. Per the germline V gene, CDR1 is SGHNT and CDR2 is YYREEE (reference sequence). V lost 4 bases and J 6 bases, leaving 11 bases between the germline ends. The CDR3 is CASSPRVEANVLTF. The CDR3 coding sequence is TGTGCCAGCAGCCCTCGGGTTGAGGCCAACGTCCTGACTTTC.

This rearrangement joins TRBV10-1 to TRBJ1-1, with a weak D call TRBD1 (5 bases). Germline CDR1 reads WNHNN; CDR2 reads SYGVQD (reference sequence). The V end was cut by 0 bases, the J end by 1 base, with 9 bases between. The CDR3 has 15 amino acids. The CDR3 nucleotides read TGCGCCAGCAGTGAGTCTGCAGGGCGGAACACTGAAGCTTTCTTT. Protein product: CASSESAGRNTEAFF.

V gene TRBV18 combines with J gene TRBJ2-7, with 7 positions matching TRBD1. The CDR3 has 14 residues. The V and J ends lost 3 bases and 5 bases, in that order; junction bases with no gene match: 7. Germline CDR1 KGHSH, CDR2 LQKENI. CDR3 DNA sequence: TGTGCCAGCTCACCCCGACAGGGATGGCACGAGCAGTACTTC. Translated: CASSPRQGWHEQYF.

This clone turned up a few times. The J gene is TRBJ1-5, the V gene TRBV2, with D possibly TRBD1 on 6 matching bases. This CDR3 is 13 amino acids long. Trimming removed 6 bases from V and 0 bases from J, with 6 bases in between. Germline V gene lookup returns CDR1 SNHLY and CDR2 FYNNEI. CDR3 residues: CASRTGSNQPQHF. CDR3 nucleotide sequence: TGTGCCAGCAGGACAGGTAGCAATCAGCCCCAGCATTTT.

The V and J genes are TRBV19 and TRBJ1-1, with 10 bases matching TRBD1. Germline CDR1 LNHDA, CDR2 SQIVND (reference sequence). The CDR3 is 14 residues long. V dropped 6 bases and J dropped 6; count of bases not matched to a gene: 7. CDR3 in amino acids: CASRDRGRVAEAFF. The CDR3 coding sequence is TGTGCCAGTAGAGACAGGGGGCGAGTGGCTGAAGCTTTCTTT.

The genes are TRBV6-5 and TRBJ1-1; 10 nucleotides agree with TRBD1. The CDR3 spans 14 residues. Germline V gene lookup returns CDR1 MNHEY and CDR2 SVGAGI. The ends lost 6 bases at V and 10 bases at J; junction bases unmatched: 11. DNA for the CDR3: TGTGCCAGCAGCAGAGGACAGGGGGTTTTGGGAGCTTTCTTT. Translated: CASSRGQGVLGAFF.

This clone was detected only once. The gene calls are TRBV18 and TRBJ2-1, with 12 positions matching TRBD2. Trimming took 3 bases from V and 7 from J; bases not matched to a gene: 1. Germline CDR1 reads KGHSH; CDR2 reads LQKENI. This CDR3 comprises 14 residues. CDR3 DNA: TGTGCCAGCTCACCGGGGACTAGCGGGAATGAGCAGTTCTTC. Its protein product is CASSPGTSGNEQFF.